What follows are 23 T cell receptor beta chains derived from one specimen sequenced in a study of B cell selection in AIRE deficiency. Conventional CD4 T cells were sorted as CD4+CD127+ cells. Sequencing was performed with immunoSEQ multiplex PCR; in TCRdb, only in-frame clones are kept and a portion is missing. The sample holds some 27,000 clones, 95% to 96% seen once. Sequenced sample: CD4+CD127+ conventional T cells sorted from PBMCs. Receptor source: a human donor in good health.

The chain has TRBV11-2 and TRBJ2-3; 9 bases match TRBD2. Germline V gene lookup returns CDR1 SGHAT and CDR2 FQNNGV. Trimming at V came to 5 bases and at J to 5 bases, leaving 8 bases not matched to a gene. The CDR3 sequence is 15 residues long. The CDR3 protein is CASSRGGANRDTQYF. CDR3 bases: TGTGCCAGCAGCCGCGGGGGGGCCAACCGAGATACGCAGTATTTT.

The V and J genes are TRBV5-1 and TRBJ2-7, with D possibly called TRBD1 or TRBD2 (7 bases each). Germline lookup yields CDR1 SGHRS and CDR2 YFSETQ. V dropped 4 bases and J dropped 4 bases, with 21 bases sitting between them. The CDR3 has 16 residues. The CDR3 DNA sequence: TGCGCCAGCAGCCCGACCCTGGCAGGGGGAGGGTACGAGCAGTACTTC. It is translated as CASSPTLAGGGYEQYF. Looking up the rest from reference TRBV5-1 and TRBJ2-7 gives the full variable domain: KAGVTQTPRYLIKTRGQQVTLSCSPISGHRSVSWYQQTPGQGLQFLFEYFSETQRNKGNFPGRFSGRQFSNSRSEMNVSTLELGDSALYLCASSPTLAGGGYEQYFGPGTRLTVT.

This chain joins TRBV5-1 and TRBJ2-5; D remains unclear. Looked up from germline, CDR1 is SGHRS and CDR2 is YFSETQ. Trimming cost V 1 base and J 3 bases, with 13 bases left between them. The CDR3 extends over 15 amino acids. CDR3 coding DNA: TGCGCCAGCAGCTTGACGGTCCGGCCAGAAGAGACCCAGTACTTC. This gives the protein CASSLTVRPEETQYF.

This chain joins TRBV5-1 and TRBJ2-2; D might be TRBD2 (5 bases). Trimming removed 0 bases at V and 4 bases at J, with 10 bases between. The CDR3 is 15 amino acids. In germline, CDR1 is SGHRS, CDR2 YFSETQ. The CDR3 spells CASSLAGLGTGELFF. DNA for the CDR3: TGCGCCAGCAGCTTGGCGGGGTTGGGCACCGGGGAGCTGTTTTTT.

Worth noting for this clone: This same CDR3 is encoded by further DNA sequences in the sample. The genes are TRBV7-2 and TRBJ2-7, with TRBD2 matching over 7 bases. The CDR3 length is 16 residues. Germline V gene data show CDR1 as SGHTA and CDR2 as FQGNSA. The ends lost 1 base at V and 0 bases at J; junction bases unmatched: 6. CDR3 region: CASSLVAGVSSYEQYF. CDR3 sequence (DNA): TGTGCCAGCAGCTTAGTTGCGGGGGTGAGCTCCTACGAGCAGTACTTC.

The rearrangement links TRBV5-1 to TRBJ2-5, with a weak D call TRBD2 (6 bases). The germline CDR1 and CDR2 sequences are SGHRS and YFSETQ. The V and J ends lost 1 base and 9 bases respectively, with 13 bases between them. This CDR3 has 13 amino acids. CDR3 sequence reads: CASSLNTGGAQYF. The CDR3 DNA follows: TGCGCCAGCAGCTTGAATACTGGCGGGGCCCAGTACTTC.

The V gene is TRBV5-4, the J gene TRBJ2-4, with 14 bases lining up with TRBD2. Germline V gene lookup returns CDR1 SGHNT and CDR2 YYREEE (reference sequence). The CDR3 covers 16 residues. Trimming cost V 5 bases and J 9 bases; bases outside gene matches: 10. The CDR3 here is CASRKGLAGGGVIQYF. The CDR3 nucleotides read TGTGCCAGCAGGAAAGGACTAGCGGGGGGAGGGGTCATTCAGTACTTC.

The V gene is TRBV5-1, the J gene TRBJ1-1; possibly TRBD1 for D (5 bases). The CDR3 has 12 residues. Per germline, CDR1 SGHRS and CDR2 YFSETQ. V was cut by 3 bases and J by 11 bases, with 14 bases left in between. The CDR3 spells CASSSSGTTAFF. CDR3 bases: TGCGCCAGCAGCTCGTCCGGGACGACGGCTTTCTTT.

The genes are TRBV5-1 and TRBJ2-5; maybe TRBD2 (6 bases). CDR1 is SGHRS, CDR2 YFSETQ, per germline. The CDR3 runs to 15 residues. Trimming left V 4 bases short and J 3 bases short, with 16 bases between. The CDR3 region has the DNA TGCGCCAGCAGCGACCCCCGGGACTCCGAAGAGACCCAGTACTTC. It is translated as CASSDPRDSEETQYF.

The J gene is TRBJ2-2, the V gene TRBV30; a possible D gene is TRBD2 (5 bases). Germline V gene sequence: CDR1 GTSNPN, CDR2 SVGIG (reference sequence). V gave up 0 bases and J gave up 8 bases, with 13 bases separating them. This CDR3 region has 14 residues. CDR3 nucleotides: TGTGCCTGGAGTGTGTCTAGCTGGAGAGGGGAGCTGTTTTTT. This codes for CAWSVSSWRGELFF.

The chain couples TRBV15 to TRBJ2-1; 9 bases fit TRBD2. V was clipped by 3 bases and J by 9 bases; unmatched bases: 15. The CDR3 loop spans 17 amino acids. Germline assignment: CDR1 LNHNV and CDR2 YYDKDF (reference sequence). CDR3 coding DNA: TGTGCCACCAGCAGGCTCGGGGGCGGGAGGGCCAGGGGTGAGCAGTTCTTC. Translation gives CATSRLGGGRARGEQFF.

V is TRBV6-5 and J is TRBJ2-7; D not resolved. This CDR3 contains 13 residues. V dropped 6 bases and J dropped 3 bases, with 12 bases sitting between them. Germline CDR1 MNHEY, CDR2 SVGAGI. As DNA, the CDR3 is TGTGCCAGCAGCCGCGACCTGAACTACGAGCAGTACTTC. Amino acid sequence: CASSRDLNYEQYF.

The genes are TRBV30 and TRBJ2-5; D possibly corresponds to TRBD1 (5 bases). This CDR3 is 14 amino acids long. From germline, CDR1 is GTSNPN and CDR2 SVGIG (reference sequence). Between the trimmed V and J ends, which lost 0 bases and 6 bases, there was a span of 14 bases. The CDR3 sequence is CAWSVGQAGQTQYF. DNA for the CDR3: TGTGCCTGGAGTGTGGGGCAGGCAGGACAGACCCAGTACTTC.

The gene calls are TRBV11-2 and TRBJ2-7; D unclear. Trimming shortened V by 3 bases and J by 0 bases, and 9 bases separated the two germline ends. Germline V gene sequence: CDR1 SGHAT, CDR2 FQNNGV. The CDR3 loop spans 14 amino acids. The CDR3 DNA reads as TGTGCCAGCAGCTTGAGACCGAACTCCTACGAGCAGTACTTC. It encodes CASSLRPNSYEQYF.

The V gene is TRBV6-6, the J gene TRBJ1-2, with a possible D match to TRBD1 (5 bases). Trimming pared 6 bases from V and 8 bases from J, leaving 19 bases between. Looked up from germline, CDR1 is MNHNY and CDR2 is SVGAGI (reference sequence). The CDR3 is made up of 14 amino acids. The chain's CDR3 is CASSRGGLMGGYTF. DNA for the CDR3: TGTGCCAGCAGCCGGGGGGGGTTAATGGGAGGCTACACCTTC.

The chain uses TRBV5-1 and TRBJ2-3; TRBD2 aligns across 8 bases. CDR3 size: 15 residues. The germline V gene has CDR1 SGHRS and CDR2 YFSETQ. With V trimmed by 2 bases and J by 1 base, 3 bases remained unmatched. The CDR3 DNA is TGCGCCAGCAGCTTCTCGCGGGGGGGCACAGATACGCAGTATTTT. Translation: CASSFSRGGTDTQYF. The variable domain in full, completed from reference TRBV5-1 and TRBJ2-3, reads KAGVTQTPRYLIKTRGQQVTLSCSPISGHRSVSWYQQTPGQGLQFLFEYFSETQRNKGNFPGRFSGRQFSNSRSEMNVSTLELGDSALYLCASSFSRGGTDTQYFGPGTRLTVL.

This rearrangement joins TRBV5-1 to TRBJ2-7, with TRBD1 matching 7 bases. This CDR3 is 13 amino acids long. Germline CDR1 SGHRS, CDR2 YFSETQ. Trimming took 2 bases from V and 5 from J; bases not matched to a gene: 4. The CDR3 protein is CASSFSDRDEQYF. The DNA of the CDR3 is TGCGCCAGCAGCTTCAGTGACAGGGACGAGCAGTACTTC.

The chain employs TRBV5-1 and TRBJ2-1; D is ambiguous. V lost 4 bases to trimming and J lost 0 bases, with 14 bases between them. The CDR3 extends over 16 amino acids. Germline lookup yields CDR1 SGHRS and CDR2 YFSETQ. The CDR3 spells CASSPSIGSSYNEQFF. In nucleotides, the CDR3 is TGCGCCAGCAGCCCCTCGATTGGGTCCTCCTACAATGAGCAGTTCTTC.

The rearrangement uses TRBV29-1 and TRBJ1-2; 8 positions match TRBD1. The CDR3 loop spans 13 amino acids. Germline V gives CDR1 SQVTM, CDR2 ANQGSEA. The ends lost 4 bases at V and 7 bases at J; junction bases unmatched: 8. CDR3 DNA: TGCAGCGTTGGGCAGGGGGCGGGTAGTGGCTACACCTTC. Translated, it gives CSVGQGAGSGYTF.

The DNA of the CDR3 is TGTGCCAGCAGCCCTTGGGAGAGATCCTACGAGCAGTACTTC. Protein sequence: CASSPWERSYEQYF. The chain has TRBV5-5 and TRBJ2-7, with D possibly being TRBD2 (5 bases). Between the trimmed V and J ends, which lost 4 bases and 1 base, there was a span of 12 bases. CDR1 is SGHKS and CDR2 is YYEKEE in the germline V gene (reference sequence). The CDR3 has 14 amino acids.

This chain joins TRBV11-1 and TRBJ1-1; D possibly corresponds to TRBD1 (5 bases). V lost 1 base and J 3 bases, leaving 6 bases between the germline ends. In germline, CDR1 is SGHAT, CDR2 FQDESV (reference sequence). The CDR3 length is 13 residues. CDR3 sequence (DNA): TGTGCCAGCAGCTTAGTCAGGGACACTGAAGCTTTCTTT. Amino acids: CASSLVRDTEAFF.

This clone was recorded only once. This sequence joins TRBV25-1 and TRBJ2-7; D is possibly TRBD1 (5 bases). This CDR3 has 13 residues. V lost 5 bases and J 6 bases, leaving 14 bases between the germline ends. The germline V gene has CDR1 MGHDK and CDR2 SYGVNS. The chain's CDR3 is CASSPGFSGEQYF. Here the CDR3 DNA reads TGTGCCAGCAGTCCAGGGTTCTCCGGCGAGCAGTACTTC.

In nucleotides, the CDR3 is TGTGCCAGCCGACTAGACCTCGACACTGAAGCTTTCTTT. This sequence encodes CASRLDLDTEAFF. V and J are TRBV18 and TRBJ1-1, with unresolved D. Germline V gene sequence: CDR1 KGHSH, CDR2 LQKENI. CDR3 length equals 13 residues. V was cut by 8 bases and J by 3 bases, with 13 bases left in between.